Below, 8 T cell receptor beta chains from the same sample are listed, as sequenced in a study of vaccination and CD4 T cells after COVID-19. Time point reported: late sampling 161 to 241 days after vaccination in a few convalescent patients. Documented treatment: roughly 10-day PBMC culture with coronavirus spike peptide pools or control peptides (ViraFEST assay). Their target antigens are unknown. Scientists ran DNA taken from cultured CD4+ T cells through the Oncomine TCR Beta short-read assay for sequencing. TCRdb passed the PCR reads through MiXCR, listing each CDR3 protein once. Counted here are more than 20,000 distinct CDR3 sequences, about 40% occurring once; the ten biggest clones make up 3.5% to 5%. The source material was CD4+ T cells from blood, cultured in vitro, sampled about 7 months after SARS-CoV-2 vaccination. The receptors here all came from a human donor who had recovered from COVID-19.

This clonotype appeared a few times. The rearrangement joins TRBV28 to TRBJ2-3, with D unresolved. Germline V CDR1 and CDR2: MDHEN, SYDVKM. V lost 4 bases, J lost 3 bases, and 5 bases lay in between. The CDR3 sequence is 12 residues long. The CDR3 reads CASSWQTDTQYF. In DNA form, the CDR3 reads TGTGCCAGCAGTTGGCAGACAGATACGCAGTATTTT.

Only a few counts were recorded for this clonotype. The CDR3 region is CASSRDRENGYTF. Here the CDR3 DNA reads TGTGCCAGCAGCCGAGACAGGGAGAATGGCTACACCTTC. This chain joins TRBV7-3 and TRBJ1-2; TRBD1 matches at 7 bases. This CDR3 has 13 residues. CDR1 is SGHTA, CDR2 FQGTGA, per germline. V lost 5 bases, J lost 6 bases, and 6 bases stayed unmatched.

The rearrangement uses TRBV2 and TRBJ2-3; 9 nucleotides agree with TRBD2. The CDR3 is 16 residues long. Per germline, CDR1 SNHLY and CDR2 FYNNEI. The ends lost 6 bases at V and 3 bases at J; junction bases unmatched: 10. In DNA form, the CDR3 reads TGTGCCAGCAGGCGGGAGGGCCTTGGCAGTACAGATACGCAGTATTTT. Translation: CASRREGLGSTDTQYF.

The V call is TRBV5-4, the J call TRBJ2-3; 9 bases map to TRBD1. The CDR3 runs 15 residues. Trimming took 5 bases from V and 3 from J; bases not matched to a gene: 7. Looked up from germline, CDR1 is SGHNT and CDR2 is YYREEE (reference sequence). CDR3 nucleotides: TGTGCCAGCAGAGCCGGGACAGGGCAGACAGATACGCAGTATTTT. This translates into CASRAGTGQTDTQYF.

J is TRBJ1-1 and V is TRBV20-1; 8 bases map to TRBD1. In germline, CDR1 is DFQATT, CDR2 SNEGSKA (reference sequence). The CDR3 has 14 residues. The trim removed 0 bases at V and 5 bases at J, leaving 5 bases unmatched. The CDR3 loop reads CSARDDRGGTEAFF. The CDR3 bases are TGCAGTGCTAGAGATGACAGGGGAGGGACTGAAGCTTTCTTT.

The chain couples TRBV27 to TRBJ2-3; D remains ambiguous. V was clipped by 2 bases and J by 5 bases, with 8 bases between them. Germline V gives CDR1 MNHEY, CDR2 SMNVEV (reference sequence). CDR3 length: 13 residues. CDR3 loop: CASSLRIGDTQYF. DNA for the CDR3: TGTGCCAGCAGTTTACGGATCGGAGATACGCAGTATTTT.

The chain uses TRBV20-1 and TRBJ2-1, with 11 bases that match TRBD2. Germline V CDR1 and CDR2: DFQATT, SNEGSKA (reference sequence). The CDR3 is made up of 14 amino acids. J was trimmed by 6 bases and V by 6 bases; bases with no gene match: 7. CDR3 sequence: CSAPTSGSRNEQFF. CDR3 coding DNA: TGCAGTGCACCTACTAGCGGGAGTCGCAATGAGCAGTTCTTC.

This CDR3 reads CASSGPAGEGYTF. The CDR3 nucleotides read TGTGCCAGCAGCGGCCCGGCGGGAGAGGGCTACACCTTC. The chain couples TRBV5-6 to TRBJ1-2; D is undetermined. The ends were cut back, 4 bases at V and 8 bases at J, with 15 bases in the middle. The germline gives CDR1 SGHDT, CDR2 YYEEEE. The CDR3 sequence is 13 residues long.